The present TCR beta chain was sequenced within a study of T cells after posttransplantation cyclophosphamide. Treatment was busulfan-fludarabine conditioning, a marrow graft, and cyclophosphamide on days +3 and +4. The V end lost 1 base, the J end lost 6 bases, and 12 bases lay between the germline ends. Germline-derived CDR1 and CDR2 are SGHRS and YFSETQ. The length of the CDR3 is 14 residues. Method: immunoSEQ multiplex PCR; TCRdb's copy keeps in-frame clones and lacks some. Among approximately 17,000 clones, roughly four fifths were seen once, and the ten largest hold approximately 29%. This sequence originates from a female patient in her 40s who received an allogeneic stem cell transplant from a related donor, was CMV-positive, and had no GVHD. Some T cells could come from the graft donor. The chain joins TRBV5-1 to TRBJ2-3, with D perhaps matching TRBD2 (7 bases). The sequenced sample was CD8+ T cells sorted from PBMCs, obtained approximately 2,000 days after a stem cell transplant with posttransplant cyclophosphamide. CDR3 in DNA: TGCGCCAGCAGCTTGTCAGGGAGGGGGGATACGCAGTATTTT. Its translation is CASSLSGRGDTQYF.